The following is a TCR beta chain sequence with its context. Authors' methods: Reference gene primer amplification in the assay estimated nucleated cell counts. TCRdb's table, derived via immunoSEQ multiplex PCR, lists solely in-frame clones and lacks some. V, J and clone size were drawn from that table, and D and trimming were deduced from the DNA. The sample contains roughly 250,000 clones, over 65% of which appear only once. The sample is drawn from a study of blood T cell repertoires in COVID-19. On the study more broadly: Researchers got acute and convalescent COVID-19 samples from the United States, Italy and Spain.

The sequenced sample was peripheral blood. The receptor comes from a woman aged 80 or older with acute or convalescent COVID-19.

The CDR3 nucleotides read TGTGCCATCAGTGGGAGATCGGATCAGCCCCAGCATTTT. This codes for CAISGRSDQPQHF. The rearrangement joins TRBV10-3 to TRBJ1-5; D not resolved. Germline V gene data show CDR1 as ENHRY and CDR2 as SYGVKD. This CDR3 is built from 13 residues. V dropped 4 bases and J dropped 5 bases, with 9 bases sitting between them.